The 14 T cell receptor beta chains below come from one sample, sequenced in a study of human T cells and chemical hapten exposure. TCRdb reprocessed the RACE reads with MiXCR, giving one entry per CDR3 protein. The repertoire includes 330,000 or so distinct CDR3 sequences, about 6% of them detected once, and roughly 5.4% sits in the top ten. Noted time point: patch test 2, 6 weeks after DPC sensitization. Treatment: therapeutic diphenylcyclopropenone sensitization with weekly scalp DPC. Source: whole blood, taken in connection with sensitization to the hapten diphenylcyclopropenone (DPC). Receptor source: a young woman with alopecia areata. Some clones in this sample may be carry-over from other donors' samples.

This clonotype has a count of ten or more. The CDR3: CSASKGQGGEQYF. Here the CDR3 DNA reads TGCAGTGCTAGTAAAGGTCAGGGGGGCGAGCAGTACTTC. This sequence joins TRBV20-1 and TRBJ2-7; D is possibly TRBD1 (7 bases). Trimming left V 3 bases short and J 6 bases short, with 15 bases between. Germline V CDR1 and CDR2: DFQATT, SNEGSKA (reference sequence). This CDR3 comprises 13 residues.

This clonotype came up many times. This rearrangement joins TRBV5-1 to TRBJ1-5; D perhaps matches TRBD1 (5 bases). The V end was cut by 3 bases, the J end by 7 bases, with 14 bases between. The germline CDR1 and CDR2 sequences are SGHRS and YFSETQ. This CDR3 contains 14 residues. The CDR3 is CASSYGTGEQPQHF. Written as DNA, the CDR3 is TGCGCCAGCAGCTACGGGACGGGGGAACAGCCCCAGCATTTT. Variable domain in full (rest from reference TRBV5-1 and TRBJ1-5): KAGVTQTPRYLIKTRGQQVTLSCSPISGHRSVSWYQQTPGQGLQFLFEYFSETQRNKGNFPGRFSGRQFSNSRSEMNVSTLELGDSALYLCASSYGTGEQPQHFGDGTRLSIL.

This clonotype was counted at least ten times. The gene calls are TRBV6-2 or TRBV6-3 and TRBJ1-2, with D possibly TRBD1 on 5 matching bases. V lost 2 bases to trimming and J lost 2 bases, with 9 bases between them. The germline gives CDR1 MNHEY, CDR2 SVGEGT. This CDR3 has 14 residues. The CDR3 here is CASSYRGRNYGYTF. CDR3 in DNA: TGTGCCAGCAGTTACAGGGGACGGAACTATGGCTACACCTTC.

This sequence joins TRBV6-1 and TRBJ2-1; D is perhaps TRBD1 or TRBD2 (5 bases each). CDR1 and CDR2 from the germline V gene are MNHNS and SASEGT. Trimming stripped 7 bases from V and 5 bases from J, with 15 bases between. The CDR3 consists of 14 residues. Here the CDR3 DNA reads TGTGCCAGCATAGAGGGGTGGGGAAACAATGAGCAGTTCTTC. It yields the protein CASIEGWGNNEQFF.

V usage is TRBV6-2 or TRBV6-3 and J usage is TRBJ2-1, with D maybe TRBD1 (5 bases). The CDR3 consists of 14 residues. V was pared by 0 bases and J by 7 bases, with 10 bases between. CDR1 is MNHEY and CDR2 is SVGEGT in the germline V gene. The CDR3 coding sequence is TGTGCCAGCAGTTACTCTTCAGGGAAGAATGAGCAGTTCTTC. Encoded protein: CASSYSSGKNEQFF.

This clonotype has just a few counts. V is TRBV20-1 and J is TRBJ1-4, with D uncertain. Trimming took 1 base from V and 0 from J, leaving 6 bases between them. The germline V gene has CDR1 DFQATT and CDR2 SNEGSKA (reference sequence). The CDR3 has 14 amino acids. As DNA, the CDR3 is TGCAGTGCTAGAGGTGATTCAACTAATGAAAAACTGTTTTTT. This sequence encodes CSARGDSTNEKLFF.

This clonotype occurred a few times. The chain is built from TRBV7-8 and TRBJ2-5; tentative D call: TRBD2 (6 bases). Germline V lookup: CDR1 SGHVS, CDR2 FQNEAQ. The CDR3 sequence is 13 residues long. Trimming pared 5 bases from V and 7 bases from J, leaving 14 bases between. DNA for the CDR3: TGTGCCAGCAGCAGGGACTCTTTGGGGACCCAGTACTTC. The encoded protein is CASSRDSLGTQYF. The variable domain in full, with the rest retrieved from reference TRBV7-8 and TRBJ2-5, is GAGVSQSPRYKVAKRGQDVALRCDPISGHVSLFWYQQALGQGPEFLTYFQNEAQLDKSGLPSDRFFAERPEGSVSTLKIQRTQQEDSAVYLCASSRDSLGTQYFGPGTRLLVL.

This clonotype was detected a few times. The chain employs TRBV9 and TRBJ2-3; D unclear. V was pared by 3 bases and J by 4 bases, with 9 bases between. Germline lookup yields CDR1 SGDLS and CDR2 YYNGEE. The CDR3 runs 13 residues. CDR3 residues: CASSGRLADTQYF. Written as DNA, the CDR3 is TGTGCCAGCAGCGGTCGACTCGCAGATACGCAGTATTTT.

This clonotype was counted many times. This chain links TRBV4-3 with TRBJ2-1, with TRBD1 as a possible D gene (6 bases). CDR1 and CDR2 (germline): LGHNA, YSLEER. CDR3 length: 12 residues. Trimming took 0 bases from V and 15 from J, leaving 12 bases between them. The DNA of the CDR3 is TGCGCCAGCAGCCAAGATAACAGGGACCTGTTCTTC. Its translation: CASSQDNRDLFF.

This sequence joins TRBV4-3 and TRBJ2-3; no firm D call. V gave up 0 bases and J gave up 0 bases, with 10 bases separating them. The CDR3 covers 16 residues. From germline, CDR1 is LGHNA and CDR2 YSLEER. CDR3 in amino acids: CASSQEAGWSTDTQYF. The CDR3 DNA follows: TGCGCCAGCAGCCAAGAGGCAGGATGGAGCACAGATACGCAGTATTTT.

The chain couples TRBV11-1 to TRBJ2-6; possibly TRBD1 for D (7 bases). V was shortened by 4 bases and J by 1 base, with 8 bases between the two germline ends. CDR1 and CDR2 from the germline V gene are SGHAT and FQDESV (reference sequence). This CDR3 comprises 15 residues. The CDR3 DNA reads TGTGCCAGCAGCTCAGGGGGGTCTGGGGCCAACGTCCTGACTTTC. Translated: CASSSGGSGANVLTF.

Regarding this clonotype: At one end the junction does not follow the germline gene, possibly because of a read error. The genes are TRBV6-2 or TRBV6-3 and TRBJ2-3; D possibly corresponds to TRBD2 (6 bases). The CDR3 spans 17 residues. Germline CDR1 reads MNHEY; CDR2 reads SVGEGT. The CDR3: CASIYRSGRGRTDTQYF. The CDR3 DNA reads as TGTGCCAGCATTTACAGGTCGGGACGGGGGAGGACAGATACGCAGTATTTT.

Concerning this clonotype itself: This sequence may be a read error, since a much larger clone differs from it by one base. The V call is TRBV10-3, the J call TRBJ2-3, with D uncertain. Per germline, CDR1 ENHRY and CDR2 SYGVKD. V lost 3 bases and J lost 1, with 11 bases in between. The CDR3 runs 15 residues. The CDR3 loop is CAISDAGLRTDTQYF. CDR3 nucleotides: TGTGCCATCAGTGATGCCGGCCTTCGCACAGATACGCAGTATTTT.

This chain links TRBV12-5 with TRBJ1-3; TRBD1 is a possible D gene (5 bases). Deletions cut 3 bases from V and 0 bases from J, with 12 bases between. The CDR3 extends over 16 amino acids. Germline loops: CDR1 LGHNT, CDR2 FRNRAP. The CDR3 spells CASGFSRGSSGNTIYF. The CDR3 nucleotides read TGTGCTAGTGGTTTTTCCCGGGGGTCCTCTGGAAACACCATATATTTT.